These T cell receptor beta chains were read from a single sample in a study of PD-1 blockade in classical Hodgkin lymphoma. Sequenced by immunoSEQ multiplex PCR; TCRdb stores in-frame clones only, minus some. The repertoire consists of under 75,000 clones, with 88% occurring once and the leading ten covering under 6%. The sequences come from peripheral blood mononuclear cells (PBMCs), collected before the second cycle of nivolumab. The origin of the receptors is a human donor with classical Hodgkin lymphoma. The conserved cysteine and the conserved F or W are not part of the CDR3 here.

v_call: TRBV7-8
j_call: TRBJ2-3
cdr3_aa: ASSVKSGGQDTQY

v_call: TRBV19
j_call: TRBJ2-5
cdr3_aa: ATRGAGETQY

v_call: TRBV5-1
j_call: TRBJ2-1
cdr3_aa: ASNPGQANEQF

v_call: TRBV4-1
j_call: TRBJ1-2
cdr3_aa: ASSPRGANYGYT

v_call: TRBV7-9
j_call: TRBJ1-4
cdr3_aa: ASSSITPTGGNEKLF

v_call: TRBV7-9
j_call: TRBJ1-2
cdr3_aa: ASSSQDVYYGYT

v_call: TRBV6-5
j_call: TRBJ1-4
cdr3_aa: ASHPAGAGDEKLF

v_call: TRBV7-9
j_call: TRBJ2-3
cdr3_aa: ASSFEDRGRPDTQY

v_call: TRBV5-1
j_call: TRBJ1-1
cdr3_aa: ASSPTGTERNTEAF

v_call: TRBV7-9
j_call: TRBJ2-5
cdr3_aa: ASRQTPPQETQY

v_call: TRBV7-9
j_call: TRBJ1-4
cdr3_aa: ASSLLQPLNEKLF

v_call: TRBV30
j_call: TRBJ1-3
cdr3_aa: AWSTGGVSGNTIY

v_call: TRBV11-2
j_call: TRBJ2-1
cdr3_aa: ASSFWGDAEAYNEQF

v_call: TRBV14
j_call: TRBJ1-2
cdr3_aa: ASSQDAGMSHGYT

v_call: TRBV7-5
j_call: TRBJ2-7
cdr3_aa: VRSLARTASYEQY

v_call: TRBV6-5
j_call: TRBJ2-7
cdr3_aa: ASRTAGTGSYEQY

v_call: TRBV7-2
j_call: TRBJ2-3
cdr3_aa: ASSERTYPLTDTQY

v_call: TRBV2
j_call: TRBJ2-1
cdr3_aa: ASSGAQVSGHNEQF

v_call: TRBV4-2
j_call: TRBJ2-5
cdr3_aa: ASSQGTGLVGIRQETQY

v_call: TRBV6-1
j_call: TRBJ1-2
cdr3_aa: ANRDLDLRYGYT

v_call: TRBV5-1
j_call: TRBJ1-1
cdr3_aa: ASSSGVGTEAF

v_call: TRBV6-5
j_call: TRBJ2-3
cdr3_aa: ASSSRTGGTDTQY

v_call: TRBV5-1
j_call: TRBJ1-3
cdr3_aa: ASSPTGNPSGNTIY

v_call: TRBV5-1
j_call: TRBJ2-5
cdr3_aa: ASSSLDRGPHLRTQY

v_call: TRBV7-9
j_call: TRBJ2-2
cdr3_aa: ASTQSGSGGTGELF